This TCR beta chain is from a study of blood T cell repertoires in COVID-19. The CDR3 runs to 17 residues. In germline, CDR1 is SGHVS, CDR2 FQNEAQ. Trimming cost V 5 bases and J 0 bases; bases outside gene matches: 9. Assay: immunoSEQ multiplex PCR; the TCRdb copy retains only in-frame clones and omits some. This sample carries 30,000 or so clones, about 90% of them seen once, and the ten largest clones take 24%. The source of this sequence is a human donor with active COVID-19. The donor label of this sample is uncertain. The sequencing sample was made of peripheral blood. The rearrangement joins TRBV7-8 to TRBJ2-4, with 8 bases aligning to TRBD2. The CDR3 DNA reads TGTGCCAGCAGCCCGACTTTTAGCGGGGTAGCCAAAAACATTCAGTACTTC. Protein product: CASSPTFSGVAKNIQYF.